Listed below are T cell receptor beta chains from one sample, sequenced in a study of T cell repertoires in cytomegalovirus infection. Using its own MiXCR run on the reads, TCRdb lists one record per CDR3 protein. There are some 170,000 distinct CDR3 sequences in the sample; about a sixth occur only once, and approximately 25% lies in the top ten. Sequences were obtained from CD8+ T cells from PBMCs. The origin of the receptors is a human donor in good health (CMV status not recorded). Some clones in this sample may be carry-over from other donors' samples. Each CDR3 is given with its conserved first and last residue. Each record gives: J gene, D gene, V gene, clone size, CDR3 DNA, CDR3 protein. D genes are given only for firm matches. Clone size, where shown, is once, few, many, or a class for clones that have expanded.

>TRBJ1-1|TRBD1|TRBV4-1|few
TGCGCCAGCAGCCAAGATCCGGGGACAGGGGCTGAAGCTTTCTTT
CASSQDPGTGAEAFF
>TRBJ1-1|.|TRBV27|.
TGTGCCAGCAGTTTACTGGGGACGGGGACTGAAGCTTTCTTT
CASSLLGTGTEAFF
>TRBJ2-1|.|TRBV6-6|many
TGTGCCAGCAGTTACCAGGGTATCGATGAGCAGTTCTTC
CASSYQGIDEQFF
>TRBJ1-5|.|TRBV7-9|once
TGTGCCAGCAGCTCCCAACACTCGGGCCAGCCCCAGCATTTT
CASSSQHSGQPQHF
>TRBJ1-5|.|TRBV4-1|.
TGCGCCAGCAGCTTTCGGGTAGTTCAGCCCCAGCATTTT
CASSFRVVQPQHF
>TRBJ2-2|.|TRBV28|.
TGTGCCAGCAGACCTCAGGGAGTTGGAACCGGGGAGCTGTTTTTT
CASRPQGVGTGELFF
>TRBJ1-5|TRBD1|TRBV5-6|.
TGTGCCAGCAGCTTGGGCCAGGGGGTTCAGCCCCAGCATTTT
CASSLGQGVQPQHF
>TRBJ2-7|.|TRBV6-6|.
TGTGCCAGCAGTTACTCGGAGTCAGCGTACGAGCAGTACTTC
CASSYSESAYEQYF
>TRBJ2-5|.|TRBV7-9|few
TGTGCCAGCAGCTTACCCTACGGAGGGGCAGGGGCCAATCGGGAGACCCAGTACTTC
CASSLPYGGAGANRETQYF
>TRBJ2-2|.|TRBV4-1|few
TGCGCCAGCAGCCGGGCTCTGAACACCGGGGAGCTGTTTTTT
CASSRALNTGELFF
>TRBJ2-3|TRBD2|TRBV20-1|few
TGCAGTGCCTTAGAAGCGGGGTCCAGGAGGCCAGATACGCAGTATTTT
CSALEAGSRRPDTQYF
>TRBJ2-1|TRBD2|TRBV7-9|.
TGTGCCAGCAGCTTTAGCGGGGTCGAGGTCAATGAGCAGTTCTTC
CASSFSGVEVNEQFF
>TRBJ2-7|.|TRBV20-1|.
TGCAGTGCCAGGGAAACAGGCTACGAGCAGTACTTC
CSARETGYEQYF
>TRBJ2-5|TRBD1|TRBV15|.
TGTGCCACCAGCAGGCAGTTGGACAGGGTGGGGGAGACCCAGTACTTC
CATSRQLDRVGETQYF
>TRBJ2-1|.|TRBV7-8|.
TGTGCCAGCAGCTCTATACTTTCTAGGGAGCAGTTCTTC
CASSSILSREQFF
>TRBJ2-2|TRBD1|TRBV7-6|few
TGTGCCAGCAGACTCAACACGGGACAGGGGCGAGGTGGCGGGGAGCTGTTTTTT
CASRLNTGQGRGGGELFF
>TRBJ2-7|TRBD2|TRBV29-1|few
TGCAGCGTTGAGTGGAGGACTAGCGGTACCTACGAGCAGTACTTC
CSVEWRTSGTYEQYF
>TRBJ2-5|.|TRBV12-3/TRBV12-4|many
TGTGCCAGCAGTTTTCTACCAGGGGTAGAGACCCAGTACTTC
CASSFLPGVETQYF
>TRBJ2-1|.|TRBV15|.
TGTGCCACCAGCAGAGATAGGGTCCTCTCCTACAATGAGCAGTTCTTC
CATSRDRVLSYNEQFF
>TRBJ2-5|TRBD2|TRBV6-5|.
TGTGCCAGCAGTTATGGCGGCGGGGGGCCCCAAGAGACCCAGTACTTC
CASSYGGGGPQETQYF
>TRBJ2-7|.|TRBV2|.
TGTGCCAGCAGTGAGAGGAGCTGGGGGGCCTACGAGCAGTACTTC
CASSERSWGAYEQYF
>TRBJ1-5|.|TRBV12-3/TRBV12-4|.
TGTGCCAGCACCCCCGACAGTAATAGCAATCAGCCCCAGCATTTT
CASTPDSNSNQPQHF
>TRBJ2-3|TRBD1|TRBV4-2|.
TGTGCCAGCAGCCAAGACAGAGGGGGCCGGAATACGCAGTATTTT
CASSQDRGGRNTQYF
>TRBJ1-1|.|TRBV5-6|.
TGTGCCAGCAGCCGGGGACACCTGAACACTGAAGCTTTCTTT
CASSRGHLNTEAFF
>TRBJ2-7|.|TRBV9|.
TGTGCCAGCAGCGTAGGGGATTCCTACGAGCAGTACTTC
CASSVGDSYEQYF
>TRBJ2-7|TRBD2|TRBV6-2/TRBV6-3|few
TGTGCCAGCAGAGAGCGGGGGAGCTCCTACGAGCAGTACTTC
CASRERGSSYEQYF
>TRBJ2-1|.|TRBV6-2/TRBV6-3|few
TGTGCCAGCAGTTACGTCGTGGGGGAGCAGTTCTTC
CASSYVVGEQFF
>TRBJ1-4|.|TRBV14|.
TGTGCCAGCAGCCCGATTGCCCGGGGGTATACTAATGAAAAACTGTTTTTT
CASSPIARGYTNEKLFF
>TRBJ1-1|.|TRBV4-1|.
TGCGCCAGCAGCCCTAACAGGGAAACTGAAGCTTTCTTT
CASSPNRETEAFF
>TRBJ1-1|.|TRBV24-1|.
TGTGCCACCAGTTTAACGGACAGCTTTGGTGGAAACACTGAAGCTTTCTTT
CATSLTDSFGGNTEAFF
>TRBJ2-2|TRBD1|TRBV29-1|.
TGCAGCGTGGACAGGGGGCCGAACACCGGGGAGCTGTTTTTT
CSVDRGPNTGELFF
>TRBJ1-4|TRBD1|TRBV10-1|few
TGCGCCAGCAGTGACCCTTTAACAGGGGGCAACGAAAAACTGTTTTTT
CASSDPLTGGNEKLFF
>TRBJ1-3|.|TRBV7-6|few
TGTGCCAGCAGCCTCCTCCTCGAGCCCGGAAACACCATATATTTT
CASSLLLEPGNTIYF
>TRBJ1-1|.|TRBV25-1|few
TGTGCCAGCAGTGAATCTCGTATTGGACAGAGGGCTTTCTTT
CASSESRIGQRAFF
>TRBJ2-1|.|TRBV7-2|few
TGTGCCAGCAGCTTATGGATGGATGAGCAGTTCTTC
CASSLWMDEQFF
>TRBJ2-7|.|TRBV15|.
TGTGCCACCAGCAGAGTTCTGGAGACAGCCTACGAGCAGTACTTC
CATSRVLETAYEQYF
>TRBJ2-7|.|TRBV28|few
TGTGCCAGCAGTTTGGAGGGCCCTTACGAGCAGTACTTC
CASSLEGPYEQYF
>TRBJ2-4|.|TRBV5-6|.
TGTGCCAGCAGCTCAGGGGGGGACATTCAGTACTTC
CASSSGGDIQYF
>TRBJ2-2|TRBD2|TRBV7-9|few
TGTGCCAGCAGCACTACCTCGGGACTAGCGGGATACACCGGGGAGCTGTTTTTT
CASSTTSGLAGYTGELFF
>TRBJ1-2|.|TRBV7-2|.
TGTGCCAGCAGCCCTGGGACGGCCCTCGCTAACTATGGCTACACCTTC
CASSPGTALANYGYTF
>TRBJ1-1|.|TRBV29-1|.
TGCAGCGTTGAAGTCCCCCGGGAGGGGTTGAACACTGAAGCTTTCTTT
CSVEVPREGLNTEAFF
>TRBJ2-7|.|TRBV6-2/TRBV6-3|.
TGTGCCAGCAGAAAACCAGGGGATCCGGACTACGAGCAGTACTTC
CASRKPGDPDYEQYF
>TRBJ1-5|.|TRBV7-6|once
TGTGCCAGCAGCTTGACAGAAAATAGCAATCAGCCCCAGCATTTT
CASSLTENSNQPQHF
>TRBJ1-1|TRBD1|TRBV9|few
TGTGCCAGCAGCGAGGGGGCAGCGATAAACACTGAAGCTTTCTTT
CASSEGAAINTEAFF
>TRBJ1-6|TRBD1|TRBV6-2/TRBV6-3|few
TGTGCCAGCAGTTTCCGGACAGGGGACTCACCCCTCCACTTT
CASSFRTGDSPLHF
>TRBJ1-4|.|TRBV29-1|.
TGCAGCGTTTTGACAGAACTGGGGTCTAATGAAAAACTGTTTTTT
CSVLTELGSNEKLFF
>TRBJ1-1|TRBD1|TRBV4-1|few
TGCGCCAGCAGCCTGACAGGGGATATTGAAGCTTTCTTT
CASSLTGDIEAFF
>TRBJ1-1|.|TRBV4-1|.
TGCGCCAGCAGCAGGGAAAGAGAGAACACTGAAGCTTTCTTT
CASSRERENTEAFF
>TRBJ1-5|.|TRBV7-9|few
TGTGCCAGCAGCCCCCCAGGGGTAAATCAGCCCCAGCATTTT
CASSPPGVNQPQHF
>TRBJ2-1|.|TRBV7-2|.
TGTGCCAGCAGCTTAGCCACCTTTGATGAGCAGTTCTTC
CASSLATFDEQFF
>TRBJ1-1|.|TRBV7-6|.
TGTGCCAGCAGCCCCGAGGCAGGCGCAAACACTGAAGCTTTCTTT
CASSPEAGANTEAFF
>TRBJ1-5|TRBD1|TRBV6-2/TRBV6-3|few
TGTGGCAGCAAAAGGGGGCTTGGCAATCAGCCCCAGCATTTT
CGSKRGLGNQPQHF
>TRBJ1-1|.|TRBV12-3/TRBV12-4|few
TGTGCCAGCAGCCCGGTGGAGCGCTCGGCGGCTTTCTTT
CASSPVERSAAFF
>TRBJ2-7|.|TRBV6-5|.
TGTGCCAGCAGTTACTCGGTAGGGAACGAGCAGTACTTC
CASSYSVGNEQYF
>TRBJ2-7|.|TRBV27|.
TGTGCCAGCAGTTACGGTGTGGGCTACGAGCAGTACTTC
CASSYGVGYEQYF
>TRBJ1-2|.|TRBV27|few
TGTGCCAGCAGTTTTACAGGAACGTATAACTATGGCTACACCTTC
CASSFTGTYNYGYTF
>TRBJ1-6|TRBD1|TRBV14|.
TGTGCCAGTTCACAAGGTTACAGGGGGAATTCACCCCTCCACTTT
CASSQGYRGNSPLHF
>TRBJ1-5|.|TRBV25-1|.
TGTGCCAGCGGTCGCATGGACAGCAGTCAGCCCCAGCATTTT
CASGRMDSSQPQHF
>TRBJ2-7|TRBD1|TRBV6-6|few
TGTGCCAGCAGTTACTCAATCCTGGACAGGCCAAGCTCCTACGAGCAGTACTTC
CASSYSILDRPSSYEQYF